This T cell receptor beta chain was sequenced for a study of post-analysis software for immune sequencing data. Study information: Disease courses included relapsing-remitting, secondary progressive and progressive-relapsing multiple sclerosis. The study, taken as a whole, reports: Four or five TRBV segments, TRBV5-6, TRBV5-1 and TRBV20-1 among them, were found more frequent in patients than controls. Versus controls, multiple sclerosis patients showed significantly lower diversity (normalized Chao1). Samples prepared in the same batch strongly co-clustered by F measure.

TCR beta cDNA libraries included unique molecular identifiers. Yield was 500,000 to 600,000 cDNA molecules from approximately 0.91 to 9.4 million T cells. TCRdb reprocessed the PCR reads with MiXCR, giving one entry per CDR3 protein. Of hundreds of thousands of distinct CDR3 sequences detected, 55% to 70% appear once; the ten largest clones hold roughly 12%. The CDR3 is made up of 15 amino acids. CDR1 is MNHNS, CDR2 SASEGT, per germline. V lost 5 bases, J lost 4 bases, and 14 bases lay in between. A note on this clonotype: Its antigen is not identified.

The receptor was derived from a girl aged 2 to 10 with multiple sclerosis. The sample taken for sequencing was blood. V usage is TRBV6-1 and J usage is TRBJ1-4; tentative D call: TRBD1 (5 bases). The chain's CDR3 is CASSTKQVINEKLFF. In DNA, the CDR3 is TGTGCCAGCAGTACGAAACAGGTGATTAATGAAAAACTGTTTTTT.